These 23 T cell receptor beta chains were sequenced from one sample in a study of neurological immune-mediated disorders. MiXCR, applied by TCRdb to the 5' RACE reads, yields one record per CDR3 protein. The sample comprises about 44,000 distinct CDR3 sequences, 20% to 25% of which are singletons, and about 4.5% rests with the top ten. Time point meaning: technical triplicate 3. The sample was PBMCs. The source is a man in his 60s with HTLV-1-associated myelopathy (HAM/TSP).

The chain employs TRBV4-1 and TRBJ2-3; possibly TRBD1 for D (7 bases). V was trimmed by 0 bases and J by 2 bases, leaving 30 bases between them. Looked up from germline, CDR1 is MGHRA and CDR2 is YSYEKL. The CDR3 covers 22 residues. Here the CDR3 DNA reads TGCGCCAGCAGCCAAGACTGCTTGGAGGGGGCGATATCTTGTTCTCCCACAGATACGCAGTATTTT. This translates into CASSQDCLEGAISCSPTDTQYF.

A note on this clonotype: One end of the junction is discordant with germline, which a read error may explain. The chain couples TRBV7-8 to TRBJ2-7; the D is unclear. Germline values: CDR1 SGHVS, CDR2 FQNEAQ. The CDR3 contains 12 residues. The CDR3 protein is CDSSLGTYEQYF. For the CDR3, the DNA is TGTGACAGCAGCTTAGGGACCTACGAGCAGTACTTC.

This clonotype occurred many times. The chain is built from TRBV6-6 and TRBJ1-2, with no clear D. V was trimmed by 5 bases and J by 4 bases, leaving 8 bases between them. Germline V gene lookup returns CDR1 MNHNY and CDR2 SVGAGI (reference sequence). CDR3 size: 12 residues. This chain's CDR3 is CASSATPYGYTF. The CDR3 nucleotides are TGTGCCAGCAGTGCTACCCCCTATGGCTACACCTTC.

The chain joins TRBV29-1 to TRBJ2-7; TRBD1 agrees at 9 bases. V lost 3 bases to trimming and J lost 2 bases; unmatched junction nucleotides: 5. The CDR3 has 14 residues. Germline CDR1 and CDR2: SQVTM and ANQGSEA. The CDR3 DNA reads as TGCAGCGTTGAGTCGACAGGGGGAACCTACGAGCAGTACTTC. Translating gives CSVESTGGTYEQYF.

The rearrangement links TRBV28 to TRBJ2-5; maybe TRBD1 (6 bases). Per the germline V gene, CDR1 is MDHEN and CDR2 is SYDVKM. The CDR3 runs to 17 residues. V lost 5 bases, J lost 7 bases, and 26 bases lay in between. CDR3 in amino acids: CASSQDRWGHGVGTQYF. The CDR3 DNA is TGTGCCAGCAGTCAAGACAGATGGGGACATGGGGTTGGGACCCAGTACTTC.

This clonotype has a count of ten or more. V usage is TRBV12-3 or TRBV12-4 and J usage is TRBJ1-6; 7 bases line up with TRBD1. Trimming removed 6 bases from V and 7 bases from J; junction bases left unmatched: 6. This CDR3 spans 14 amino acids. The CDR3 region has the DNA TGTGCCAGCAGCATGACAGGGATGAATTCACCCCTCCACTTT. Amino acids: CASSMTGMNSPLHF.

The chain combines TRBV12-3 or TRBV12-4 with TRBJ2-7; TRBD1 matches 7 bases. There are 13 residues in the CDR3. V shed 2 bases and J 9 bases; nucleotides not matched to a gene: 7. The CDR3 reads CASSLKEGARQYF. CDR3 nucleotides: TGTGCCAGCAGTTTAAAAGAGGGGGCAAGGCAGTACTTC.

This clonotype was recorded many times. This sequence joins TRBV5-1 and TRBJ2-5, with 9 bases that match TRBD1. Trimming took 4 bases from V and 2 from J; bases not matched to a gene: 6. Germline V gene data show CDR1 as SGHRS and CDR2 as YFSETQ. The CDR3 spans 15 residues. The DNA for the CDR3 is TGCGCCAGCAGCCCCGGACAGGGGACACAAGAGACCCAGTACTTC. It encodes CASSPGQGTQETQYF.

The CDR3, as DNA: TGCAGTGCTAGAGCCCCCCCTCGCACGCCGCAACCCTACGAGCAGTACTTC. It yields the protein CSARAPPRTPQPYEQYF. The rearrangement uses TRBV20-1 and TRBJ2-7, with D hard to call. CDR3 size: 17 residues. With 1 base removed from V and 2 bases from J, the gap between germline ends came to 21 bases. Germline V CDR1 and CDR2: DFQATT, SNEGSKA (reference sequence).

At least ten counts were recorded for this clonotype. The CDR3 is CASSISGTGELFF. The CDR3 DNA is TGTGCCAGCAGTATAAGCGGGACGGGGGAGCTGTTTTTT. The V and J genes are TRBV2 and TRBJ2-2; 7 nucleotides line up with TRBD2. This CDR3 has 13 residues. Trimming cost V 5 bases and J 8 bases; bases outside gene matches: 5. Germline loops: CDR1 SNHLY, CDR2 FYNNEI.

This clonotype was seen repeatedly, ten times or more. This chain uses TRBV20-1 with TRBJ2-3, with D tentatively TRBD1 (6 bases). Deletions cut 1 base from V and 5 bases from J, with 10 bases between. Germline V gene lookup returns CDR1 DFQATT and CDR2 SNEGSKA (reference sequence). This CDR3 has 13 residues. The CDR3 reads CSARGAGVDTQYF. The DNA for the CDR3 is TGCAGTGCTAGAGGGGCAGGGGTAGATACGCAGTATTTT.

This clonotype was picked up many times. The chain carries TRBV5-6 and TRBJ2-3, with D possibly TRBD2 on 6 matching bases. Germline lookup yields CDR1 SGHDT and CDR2 YYEEEE. This CDR3 comprises 13 residues. V gave up 0 bases and J gave up 6 bases, with 8 bases separating them. CDR3 in amino acids: CASSLASADTQYF. In nucleotides, the CDR3 is TGTGCCAGCAGCTTGGCTAGCGCCGATACGCAGTATTTT.

This clonotype was observed at least ten times. The gene calls are TRBV28 and TRBJ2-2; D gene unclear. Looked up from germline, CDR1 is MDHEN and CDR2 is SYDVKM. CDR3 length: 14 residues. V dropped 2 bases and J dropped 0 bases, with 4 bases sitting between them. The CDR3 sequence: CASSLGPNTGELFF. The CDR3 DNA reads TGTGCCAGCAGTTTAGGTCCGAACACCGGGGAGCTGTTTTTT.

This clonotype was observed many times. The chain employs TRBV10-3 and TRBJ1-1; no reliable D call. The germline V gene has CDR1 ENHRY and CDR2 SYGVKD. V shed 6 bases and J shed 1 base, with 9 bases lying between them. CDR3 length: 13 residues. Here the CDR3 DNA reads TGTGCCATCAGCCAGAGCAGGAACACTGAAGCTTTCTTT. This sequence encodes CAISQSRNTEAFF.

This clonotype was observed at least ten times. V usage is TRBV6-5 and J usage is TRBJ2-2; weak D call: TRBD2 (5 bases). Germline values: CDR1 MNHEY, CDR2 SVGAGI. This CDR3 is built from 16 residues. Trimming shortened V by 0 bases and J by 1 base, and 9 bases separated the two germline ends. The CDR3 protein is CASSYSFSGNTGELFF. The CDR3 region has the DNA TGTGCCAGCAGTTACTCGTTCAGCGGGAACACCGGGGAGCTGTTTTTT.

This clonotype was found many times. This chain uses TRBV6-5 with TRBJ1-1, with 7 bases aligning to TRBD1. The ends lost 7 bases at V and 3 bases at J; junction bases unmatched: 8. CDR3 length: 14 residues. Germline V lookup: CDR1 MNHEY, CDR2 SVGAGI. This CDR3 is CASTPTGADTEAFF. The CDR3 region has the DNA TGTGCCAGCACTCCCACAGGGGCAGACACTGAAGCTTTCTTT.

Many counts were recorded for this clonotype. V is TRBV3-1 and J is TRBJ2-1, with 10 bases matching TRBD2. Germline lookup yields CDR1 LGHDT and CDR2 YNNKEL (reference sequence). Trimming at V came to 4 bases and at J to 7 bases, leaving 7 bases not matched to a gene. The CDR3 runs 15 residues. CDR3 protein: CASSLLAGEGNEQFF. The DNA for the CDR3 is TGTGCCAGCAGCCTCCTAGCGGGAGAGGGGAATGAGCAGTTCTTC.

This clonotype was seen at least ten times. The V call is TRBV12-3 or TRBV12-4, the J call TRBJ2-5, with no clear D. The CDR3 sequence is 12 residues long. Deletions cut 2 bases from V and 4 bases from J, with 5 bases between. The DNA of the CDR3 is TGTGCCAGCAGTTTACTGGGAGAGACCCAGTACTTC. This encodes CASSLLGETQYF.

V and J are TRBV20-1 and TRBJ2-1; 7 positions match TRBD2. Germline-derived CDR1 and CDR2 are DFQATT and SNEGSKA (reference sequence). V lost 7 bases and J lost 0; bases outside the gene matches: 6. The CDR3 covers 14 residues. In nucleotides, the CDR3 is TGCAGTGTTAAGCGGGATAGCTCCTACAATGAGCAGTTCTTC. Protein product: CSVKRDSSYNEQFF.

This clonotype was seen at least ten times. This chain uses TRBV29-1 with TRBJ2-1, with a tentative D call TRBD1 (5 bases). The CDR3 is 13 residues long. V was cut by 7 bases and J by 7 bases, with 17 bases left in between. Germline V gives CDR1 SQVTM, CDR2 ANQGSEA. CDR3 bases: TGCAGCGGCGCCAGGGCTGCATGGAATGAGCAGTTCTTC. It yields the protein CSGARAAWNEQFF.

The chain has TRBV20-1 and TRBJ2-3, with TRBD2 as a possible D gene (6 bases). The CDR3 has 16 residues. Germline assignment: CDR1 DFQATT and CDR2 SNEGSKA (reference sequence). Trimming took 5 bases from V and 4 from J, leaving 22 bases between them. The DNA for the CDR3 is TGCAGTGCTTCCAAGACTAGTCAGAAAGGGGCAGATACGCAGTATTTT. Translation: CSASKTSQKGADTQYF.

This clonotype has a count of ten or more. The chain combines TRBV10-3 with TRBJ2-2; TRBD1 agrees at 7 bases. V was pared by 6 bases and J by 5 bases, with 6 bases of the junction left unmatched. CDR3 length: 14 amino acids. CDR1 ENHRY and CDR2 SYGVKD come from the germline V gene. CDR3 region: CAIRKTTGTGELFF. The CDR3 nucleotides are TGTGCCATCAGGAAAACGACAGGGACCGGGGAGCTGTTTTTT.

The sample holds many counts of this clonotype. This chain links TRBV12-3 or TRBV12-4 with TRBJ2-2; D is undetermined. There are 14 residues in the CDR3. V was cut by 3 bases and J by 4 bases, with 9 bases left in between. Here the CDR3 DNA reads TGTGCCAGCAGTTTTCAGGCCGGCACCGGGGAGCTGTTTTTT. This sequence encodes CASSFQAGTGELFF.